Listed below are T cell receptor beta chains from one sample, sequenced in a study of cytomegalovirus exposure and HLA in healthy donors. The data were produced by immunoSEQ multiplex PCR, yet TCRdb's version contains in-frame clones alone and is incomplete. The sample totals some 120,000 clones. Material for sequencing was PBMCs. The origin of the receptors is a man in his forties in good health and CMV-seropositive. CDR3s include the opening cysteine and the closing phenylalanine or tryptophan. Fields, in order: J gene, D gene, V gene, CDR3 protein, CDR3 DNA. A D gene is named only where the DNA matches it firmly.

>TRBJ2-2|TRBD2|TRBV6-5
CASTGLAGPGGELFF
TGTGCCTCTACGGGGCTAGCGGGACCCGGCGGGGAGCTGTTTTTT
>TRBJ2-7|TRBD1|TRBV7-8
CASSLKGQGSEQYF
TGTGCCAGCAGCTTAAAGGGACAGGGATCCGAGCAGTACTTC
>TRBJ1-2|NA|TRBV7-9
CASSFNGQGYGYTF
TGTGCCAGCAGCTTCAACGGTCAGGGTTATGGCTACACCTTC
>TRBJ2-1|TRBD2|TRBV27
CATAGLVVDEQFF
TGTGCCACTGCGGGACTAGTAGTCGATGAGCAGTTCTTC
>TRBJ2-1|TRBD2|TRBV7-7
CASSRTSQPYNEQFF
TGTGCCAGCAGCCGGACTAGCCAACCCTACAATGAGCAGTTCTTC
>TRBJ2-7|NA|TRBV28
CASITRESHNEQYF
TGTGCCAGCATAACACGGGAGAGCCATAACGAGCAGTACTTC
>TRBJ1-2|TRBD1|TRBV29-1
CSVARGRTGQAFYGYTF
TGCAGCGTCGCAAGAGGGAGGACAGGACAAGCTTTCTATGGCTACACCTTC
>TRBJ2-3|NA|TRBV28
CARAQAPRITDTQYF
TGTGCCCGAGCCCAGGCACCGCGAATCACAGATACGCAGTATTTT
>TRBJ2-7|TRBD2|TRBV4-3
CASSQDHLAGLSYEQYF
TGCGCCAGCAGCCAAGACCACCTAGCGGGGCTCTCCTACGAGCAGTACTTC
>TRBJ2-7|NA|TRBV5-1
CASSSNRNPGYEQYF
TGCGCCAGCAGCTCCAACAGGAACCCAGGCTACGAGCAGTACTTC
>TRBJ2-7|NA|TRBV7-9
CASSLTSGPYEQYF
TGTGCCAGCAGCTTAACCAGCGGCCCCTACGAGCAGTACTTC
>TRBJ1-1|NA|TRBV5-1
CASSLKEGKDKAFF
TGCGCCAGCAGCTTAAAGGAGGGGAAAGATAAAGCTTTCTTT
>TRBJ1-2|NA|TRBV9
CASSVVAEGYGYTF
TGTGCCAGCAGCGTAGTGGCAGAGGGCTATGGCTACACCTTC
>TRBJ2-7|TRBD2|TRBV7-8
CASSLALIGLAGGPGYEQYF
TGTGCCAGCAGCTTAGCGCTGATAGGACTAGCGGGAGGGCCGGGATACGAGCAGTACTTC
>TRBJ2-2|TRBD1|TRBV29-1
CSVEGQGSVSGELFF
TGCAGCGTTGAGGGACAGGGTAGCGTAAGCGGGGAGCTGTTTTTT
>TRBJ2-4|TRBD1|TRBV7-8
CASSGDRAEAKNIQYF
TGTGCCAGCAGCGGAGACAGGGCTGAAGCCAAAAACATTCAGTACTTC
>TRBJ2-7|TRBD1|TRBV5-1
CASSHGTGTPHEQYF
TGCGCCAGCAGCCACGGGACAGGGACCCCCCACGAGCAGTACTTC
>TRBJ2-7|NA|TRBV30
CAFKFQAPYEQYF
TGTGCCTTTAAATTCCAGGCTCCCTACGAGCAGTACTTC
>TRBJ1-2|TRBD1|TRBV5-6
CASSLRQGWYGYTF
TGTGCCAGCAGCTTGAGACAGGGTTGGTATGGCTACACCTTC
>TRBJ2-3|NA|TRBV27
CASRPISDSTDTQYF
TGTGCCAGCAGACCAATATCAGATTCCACAGATACGCAGTATTTT
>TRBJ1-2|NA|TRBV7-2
CASSDRQSGYGYTF
TGTGCCAGCAGCGACAGACAATCGGGCTATGGCTACACCTTC
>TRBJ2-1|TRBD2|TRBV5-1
CASSSGLAPYNEQFF
TGCGCCAGCAGCTCGGGACTAGCGCCCTACAATGAGCAGTTCTTC
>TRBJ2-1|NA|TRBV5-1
CASKGVKTGPNNEQFF
TGCGCCAGCAAGGGGGTAAAAACAGGACCGAACAATGAGCAGTTCTTC
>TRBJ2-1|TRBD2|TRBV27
CASSRTSLVHEQFF
TGTGCCAGCAGCAGGACTAGCTTGGTCCACGAGCAGTTCTTC
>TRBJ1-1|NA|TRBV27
CASAVALGLAEAFF
TGTGCCAGCGCGGTGGCTCTGGGTCTCGCTGAAGCTTTCTTT
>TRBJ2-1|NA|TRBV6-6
CATHSEGTYNEQFF
TGTGCCACGCATAGCGAGGGAACCTACAATGAGCAGTTCTTC
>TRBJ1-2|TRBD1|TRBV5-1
CASSLGQGARGDGYTF
TGCGCCAGCAGCTTGGGACAGGGCGCCCGGGGAGATGGCTACACCTTC
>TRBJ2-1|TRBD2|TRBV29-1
CSVESASGYNEQFF
TGCAGCGTTGAGTCCGCTAGCGGTTACAATGAGCAGTTCTTC
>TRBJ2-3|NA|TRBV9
CASSGLTTDTQYF
TGTGCCAGCAGCGGCCTCACAACAGATACGCAGTATTTT
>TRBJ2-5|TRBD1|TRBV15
CATSREGTGGQTQYF
TGTGCCACCAGCAGAGAAGGAACAGGGGGGCAGACCCAGTACTTC
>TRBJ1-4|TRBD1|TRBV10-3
CAIKGATNEKLFF
TGTGCCATAAAGGGGGCGACTAATGAAAAACTGTTTTTT
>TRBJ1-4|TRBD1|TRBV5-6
CASSLGTGGKLFF
TGTGCCAGCAGCTTGGGGACAGGGGGAAAACTGTTTTTT
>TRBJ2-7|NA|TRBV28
CASSFGERWEGAYEQYF
TGTGCCAGCAGTTTTGGGGAGAGGTGGGAGGGGGCCTACGAGCAGTACTTC
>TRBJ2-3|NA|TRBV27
CASRPHSIDTQYF
TGTGCCAGCCGCCCTCACAGTATTGATACGCAGTATTTT
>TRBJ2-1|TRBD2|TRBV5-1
CASSLGTSGRGEQFF
TGCGCCAGCAGCTTGGGGACTAGCGGGAGAGGTGAGCAGTTCTTC
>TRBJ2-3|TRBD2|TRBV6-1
CASSEVGGVAGGRRDTQYF
TGTGCCAGCAGTGAAGTAGGTGGAGTAGCGGGGGGCCGCCGGGATACGCAGTATTTT
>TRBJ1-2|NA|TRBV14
CASSQYPGVGRPGYTF
TGTGCCAGCAGCCAATACCCAGGGGTAGGTCGTCCTGGCTACACCTTC
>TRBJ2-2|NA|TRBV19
CASSIQGIGELFF
TGTGCCAGTAGTATACAGGGTATCGGGGAGCTGTTTTTT
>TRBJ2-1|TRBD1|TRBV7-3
CASSRGTGDNEQFF
TGTGCCAGCAGCCGAGGGACAGGGGACAATGAGCAGTTCTTC
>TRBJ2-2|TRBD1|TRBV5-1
CASSEGTGITGELFF
TGCGCCAGCAGCGAAGGGACAGGGATCACCGGGGAGCTGTTTTTT